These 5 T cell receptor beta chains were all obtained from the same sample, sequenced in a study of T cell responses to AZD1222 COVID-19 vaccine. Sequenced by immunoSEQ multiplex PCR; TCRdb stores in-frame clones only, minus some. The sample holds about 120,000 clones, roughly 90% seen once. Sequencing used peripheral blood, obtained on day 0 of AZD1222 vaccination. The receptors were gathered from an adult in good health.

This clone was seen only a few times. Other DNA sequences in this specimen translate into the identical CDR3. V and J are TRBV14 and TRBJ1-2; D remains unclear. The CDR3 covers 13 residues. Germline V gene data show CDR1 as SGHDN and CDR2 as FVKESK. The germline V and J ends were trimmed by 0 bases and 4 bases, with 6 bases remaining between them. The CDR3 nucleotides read TGTGCCAGCAGCCAAGATCGGAGCTATGGCTACACCTTC. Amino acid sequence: CASSQDRSYGYTF. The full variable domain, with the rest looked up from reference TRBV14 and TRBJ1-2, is EAGVTQFPSHSVIEKGQTVTLRCDPISGHDNLYWYRRVMGKEIKFLLHFVKESKQDESGMPNNRFLAERTGGTYSTLKVQPAELEDSGVYFCASSQDRSYGYTFGSGTRLTVV.

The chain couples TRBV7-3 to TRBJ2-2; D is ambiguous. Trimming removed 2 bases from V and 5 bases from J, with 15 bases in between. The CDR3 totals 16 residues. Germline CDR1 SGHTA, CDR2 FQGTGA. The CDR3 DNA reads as TGTGCCAGCAGCTTAGCTCCACTTAAAGGAACCGGGGAGCTGTTTTTT. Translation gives CASSLAPLKGTGELFF.

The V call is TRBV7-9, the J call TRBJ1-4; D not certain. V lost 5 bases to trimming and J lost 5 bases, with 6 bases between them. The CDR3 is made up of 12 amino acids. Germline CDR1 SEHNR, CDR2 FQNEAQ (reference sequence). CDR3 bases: TGTGCCAGCAGCCAAAGGAATGAAAAACTGTTTTTT. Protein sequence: CASSQRNEKLFF.

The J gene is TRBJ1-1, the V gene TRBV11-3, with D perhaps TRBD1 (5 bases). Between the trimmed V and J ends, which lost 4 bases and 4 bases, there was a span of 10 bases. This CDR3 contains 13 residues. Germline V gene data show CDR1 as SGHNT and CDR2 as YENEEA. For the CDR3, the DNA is TGTGCCAGCAGCTCTCGGGGGGGCACTGAAGCTTTCTTT. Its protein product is CASSSRGGTEAFF. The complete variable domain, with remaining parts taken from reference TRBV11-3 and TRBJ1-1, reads EAGVVQSPRYKIIEKKQPVAFWCNPISGHNTLYWYLQNLGQGPELLIRYENEEAVDDSQLPKDRFSAERLKGVDSTLKIQPAELGDSAVYLCASSSRGGTEAFFGQGTRLTVV.

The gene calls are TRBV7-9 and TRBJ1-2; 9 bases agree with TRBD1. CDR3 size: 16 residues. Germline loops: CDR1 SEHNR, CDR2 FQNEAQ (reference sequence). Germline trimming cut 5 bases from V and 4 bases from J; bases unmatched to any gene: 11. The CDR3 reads CASSPPNRGQGYGYTF. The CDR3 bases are TGTGCCAGCAGCCCCCCCAACAGGGGGCAGGGCTATGGCTACACCTTC.